This record looks at one T cell receptor beta chain sequence and its context. Its specificity is not known. Germline CDR1 SGHDN, CDR2 FVKESK. The CDR3 extends over 12 amino acids. Trimming left V 8 bases short and J 2 bases short, with 9 bases between. The record originates from a study of PD-1 blockade in classical Hodgkin lymphoma. Study information: Nivolumab dosing for patients was 3 mg/kg, administered intravenously every 2 weeks. General study points: Why the repertoires differ is still unclear, perhaps disease activity or prior therapy. Those achieving complete response showed baseline diversity like newly diagnosed patients. Compared with healthy donors, newly diagnosed patients reportedly showed lower baseline TCR diversity.

Profiling relied on immunoSEQ multiplex PCR, and the TCRdb table lists in-frame clones only, not all of them. The top ten clones hold under 45% of a sample with 25,000 to 30,000 clones, about 78% of them seen once. All patients experienced relapse after autologous stem cell transplantation, and brentuximab vedotin exposure was variable. V usage is TRBV14 and J usage is TRBJ1-2; D may be TRBD1 (5 bases). The clonotype was recovered from a human donor with classical Hodgkin lymphoma. The sample here was peripheral blood mononuclear cells (PBMCs), taken before the second cycle of nivolumab. The CDR3 here is CASSDNNYGYTF. The DNA for the CDR3 is TGTGCCAGCTCGGACAACAACTATGGCTACACCTTC. Based on the CDR3 plus reference TRBV14 and TRBJ1-2, the full variable domain is EAGVTQFPSHSVIEKGQTVTLRCDPISGHDNLYWYRRVMGKEIKFLLHFVKESKQDESGMPNNRFLAERTGGTYSTLKVQPAELEDSGVYFCASSDNNYGYTFGSGTRLTVV.